This entry lists 18 T cell receptor beta chains sequenced from one sample in a study of T cells in Graves' hyperthyroidism and ophthalmopathy. Amplified regions were TCR beta CDR3 sequences from RNA transcripts. The HTBI set primed first-round TCR CDR3 RT-PCR. One entry per CDR3 protein results from TCRdb running MiXCR on the multiplex PCR reads. The sample lists more than 500,000 distinct CDR3 sequences; 12% to 15% were seen once. Sequencing input: blood. The receptors originated from a woman between 40 and 55 years old with Graves' hyperthyroidism.

The genes are TRBV12-3 or TRBV12-4 and TRBJ2-5; maybe TRBD2 (5 bases). CDR3 size: 16 residues. Trimming pared 4 bases from V and 3 bases from J, leaving 18 bases between. The CDR3 sequence is CASSSGFSGSKETQYF. The CDR3 DNA reads TGTGCCAGCAGTTCCGGTTTTTCGGGAAGCAAAGAGACCCAGTACTTC.

This clonotype showed up many times. The chain couples TRBV30 to TRBJ2-1; the D is unclear. CDR1 is GTSNPN, CDR2 SVGIG, per germline (reference sequence). The CDR3 has 13 amino acids. V lost 2 bases and J 3 bases, leaving 8 bases between the germline ends. Here the CDR3 reads CAWSLGLYNEQFF. CDR3 DNA sequence: TGTGCCTGGAGTCTAGGCCTCTACAATGAGCAGTTCTTC.

This clonotype was detected only once. A much bigger clone sits one base away, suggesting this may be a read error. This chain connects TRBV20-1 to TRBJ2-6, with D maybe TRBD1 (6 bases). This CDR3 is 16 amino acids long. Germline V gene sequence: CDR1 DFQATT, CDR2 SNEGSKA (reference sequence). CDR3: CSATGTRYSGANVLAF. CDR3 bases: TGCAGTGCTACTGGGACACGTTACTCTGGGGCCAACGTCCTGGCTTTC.

This clonotype was observed many times. CDR3 sequence: CSAREAGGDGYTF. The CDR3 DNA follows: TGCAGTGCTAGAGAGGCAGGGGGTGATGGCTACACCTTC. V gene TRBV20-1 combines with J gene TRBJ1-2; 7 positions match TRBD1. The CDR3 has 13 residues. Per germline, CDR1 DFQATT and CDR2 SNEGSKA (reference sequence). The V and J ends lost 0 bases and 6 bases, in that order; junction bases with no gene match: 4.

V and J are TRBV20-1 and TRBJ1-1, with a tentative D call TRBD1 (6 bases). Germline CDR1 and CDR2: DFQATT and SNEGSKA (reference sequence). Trimming left V 4 bases short and J 2 bases short, with 17 bases between. The CDR3 loop spans 15 amino acids. The CDR3 protein is CSAIRLGAGNTEAFF. CDR3 sequence (DNA): TGCAGTGCTATAAGGCTGGGGGCGGGAAACACTGAAGCTTTCTTT.

A word on this clonotype: Being one base from a much bigger clone, this may be a read error. The chain is built from TRBV28 and TRBJ2-1; TRBD1 matches 7 bases. Germline trimming cut 5 bases from V and 6 bases from J; bases unmatched to any gene: 4. Germline lookup yields CDR1 MDHEN and CDR2 SYDVKM. CDR3 length: 13 amino acids. CDR3 protein: CASSAGTANEQFF. CDR3 sequence (DNA): TGTGCCAGCAGTGCCGGGACAGCCAATGAGCAGTTCTTC.

Only one count was recorded for this clonotype. V usage is TRBV2 and J usage is TRBJ2-7, with 8 positions matching TRBD2. With V trimmed by 6 bases and J by 3 bases, 4 bases remained unmatched. This CDR3 comprises 13 residues. From germline, CDR1 is SNHLY and CDR2 FYNNEI. CDR3 residues: CASSGGGDYEQYF. As DNA, the CDR3 is TGTGCCAGCAGCGGGGGGGGGGACTACGAGCAGTACTTC.

This clonotype was picked up many times. This chain's CDR3 is CASSPVGAYNEQFF. Written as DNA, the CDR3 is TGTGCCAGCAGCCCCGTAGGGGCCTACAATGAGCAGTTCTTC. The chain joins TRBV3-1 to TRBJ2-1, with a weak D call TRBD1 (5 bases). Germline lookup yields CDR1 LGHDT and CDR2 YNNKEL (reference sequence). This CDR3 spans 14 amino acids. With 4 bases removed from V and 2 bases from J, the gap between germline ends came to 9 bases.

This clonotype was seen ten or more times. The V and J genes are TRBV9 and TRBJ1-1, with D possibly TRBD1 on 5 matching bases. The V end lost 0 bases, the J end lost 10 bases, and 13 bases lay between the germline ends. The CDR3 sequence is 13 residues long. The germline CDR1 and CDR2 sequences are SGDLS and YYNGEE. The CDR3 is CASSVDERGVAFF. The CDR3 bases are TGTGCCAGCAGCGTAGACGAGAGGGGAGTAGCTTTCTTT.

This chain links TRBV11-3 with TRBJ2-7; 9 positions match TRBD2. Per germline, CDR1 SGHNT and CDR2 YENEEA. V lost 4 bases and J lost 4; bases outside the gene matches: 8. The CDR3 is 15 amino acids. The CDR3 here is CASSSATSGMYEQYF. The CDR3 DNA reads as TGTGCCAGCAGCTCGGCGACTAGCGGTATGTACGAGCAGTACTTC.

For this clonotype: Just one base apart from a much larger clone, this may be a read error. The V gene is TRBV27, the J gene TRBJ2-1, with D tentatively TRBD1 (6 bases). The CDR3 loop spans 17 amino acids. Trimming removed 4 bases at V and 6 bases at J, with 22 bases between. The germline V gene encodes CDR1 MNHEY and CDR2 SMNVEV (reference sequence). CDR3 residues: CASSSPGGLGGVNEQFF. In nucleotides, the CDR3 is TGTGCCAGCAGTTCCCCCGGTGGGCTAGGGGGAGTCAATGAGCAGTTCTTC.

In this sample, this clonotype turned up many times. The V and J genes are TRBV20-1 and TRBJ1-1, with 9 bases lining up with TRBD1. Trimming took 6 bases from V and 1 from J; bases not matched to a gene: 3. CDR1 is DFQATT and CDR2 is SNEGSKA in the germline V gene (reference sequence). The CDR3 sequence is 13 residues long. This chain's CDR3 is CSATDRGNTEAFF. CDR3 bases: TGCAGTGCCACGGACAGGGGGAACACTGAAGCTTTCTTT.

This clonotype has ten or more counts. The chain has TRBV7-9 and TRBJ2-1; D unresolved. The V and J ends lost 5 bases and 10 bases respectively, with 12 bases between them. Germline CDR1 is SEHNR and CDR2 is FQNEAQ (reference sequence). This CDR3 region has 12 residues. CDR3 sequence (DNA): TGTGCCAGCAGCGGCGGCCCATTGGAGCAGTTCTTC. It translates to CASSGGPLEQFF.

The V call is TRBV11-2, the J call TRBJ2-7; the D is unclear. Trimming removed 5 bases from V and 6 bases from J, with 17 bases in between. CDR1 is SGHAT and CDR2 is FQNNGV in the germline V gene. The CDR3 is made up of 14 amino acids. The CDR3 loop is CASSQDLLLGEQYF. DNA of the CDR3: TGTGCCAGCAGCCAAGATTTGCTTCTGGGCGAGCAGTACTTC.

This clonotype was seen ten or more times. The V gene is TRBV6-1, the J gene TRBJ1-2; the D gene is possibly TRBD1 (6 bases). The CDR3 totals 12 residues. In germline, CDR1 is MNHNS, CDR2 SASEGT. The V end lost 6 bases, the J end lost 5 bases, and 10 bases lay between the germline ends. This chain's CDR3 is CASSEGGYGYTF. Here the CDR3 DNA reads TGTGCCAGCAGCGAGGGGGGGTATGGCTACACCTTC.

CDR3 sequence reads: CASSQEWGSNHEQYF. As DNA, the CDR3 is TGCGCCAGCAGCCAAGAATGGGGGAGTAACCACGAGCAGTACTTC. This sequence joins TRBV4-1 and TRBJ2-7; D may correspond to TRBD1 or TRBD2 (5 bases each). The germline gives CDR1 MGHRA, CDR2 YSYEKL. The V end was cut by 0 bases, the J end by 5 bases, with 14 bases between. The CDR3 covers 15 residues.

Turning to this clonotype: At one boundary the junction diverges from the germline segment, which might be a read error. CDR3 protein: CSARAPSYHEQYF. The DNA of the CDR3 is TGCAGTGCCAGAGCCCCCTCCTACCACGAGCAGTACTTC. The gene calls are TRBV20-1 and TRBJ2-7; D is ambiguous. Germline CDR1 and CDR2: DFQATT and SNEGSKA (reference sequence). The CDR3 is made up of 13 amino acids.

This clonotype occurred many times. The chain has TRBV20-1 and TRBJ2-4; TRBD1 or TRBD2 may be the D gene (6 bases each). Trimming left V 6 bases short and J 3 bases short, with 9 bases between. Germline V lookup: CDR1 DFQATT, CDR2 SNEGSKA (reference sequence). The CDR3 loop spans 12 amino acids. CDR3 protein: CSAAGHKNIQYF. The CDR3 DNA reads TGCAGTGCCGCGGGACACAAAAACATTCAGTACTTC.